These T cell receptor beta chains were read from a single sample in a study of shared clonotypes between healthy human individuals. The protocol was immunoSEQ multiplex PCR, while the TCRdb copy is restricted to in-frame clones and leaves out a portion. This table has millions of clones, 95% appearing once. Sequencing was carried out using naive CD4+ T cells sorted from blood. These receptors all stem from a man aged 18 to 35 in good health. Both conserved end residues are part of each CDR3. The order of the fields is clone size, D gene, J gene, V gene, CDR3 protein, CDR3 DNA. The D gene is left open where the match is weak. Clone size is not always given. Where it is, it says once, few, many or a class for expanded clones.

>-|-|TRBJ2-5|TRBV7-8
CASSPNGQSATQYF
TGTGCCAGCAGCCCTAACGGTCAGTCCGCGACCCAGTACTTC
>-|TRBD1|TRBJ2-7|TRBV28
CASTSPGQGAYEQYF
TGTGCCAGCACCTCCCCGGGACAGGGGGCCTACGAGCAGTACTTC
>-|TRBD2|TRBJ2-3|TRBV11-2
CASSPGTTTDTQYF
TGTGCCAGCAGCCCCGGGACTACCACAGATACGCAGTATTTT
>-|-|TRBJ1-2|TRBV28
CASSLQGPNYGYTF
TGTGCCAGCAGTTTACAGGGCCCAAACTATGGCTACACCTTC
>-|TRBD2|TRBJ2-1|TRBV5-4
CASSFLLAGASNEQFF
TGTGCCAGCAGCTTTCTCCTAGCGGGAGCCTCTAATGAGCAGTTCTTC
>-|TRBD1|TRBJ2-2|TRBV6-4
CASSSQGSTGELFF
TGTGCCAGCAGTTCACAGGGGTCAACCGGGGAGCTGTTTTTT
>-|-|TRBJ2-2|TRBV12-5
CASGLVSLPEVAGELFF
TGTGCTAGTGGTTTGGTAAGCCTCCCGGAGGTAGCCGGGGAGCTGTTTTTT
>-|-|TRBJ1-4|TRBV6-1
CASSERGTNEKLFF
TGTGCCAGCAGCGAACGGGGAACTAATGAAAAACTGTTTTTT
>-|TRBD1|TRBJ2-5|TRBV5-1
CASSEGQGPETQYF
TGCGCCAGCAGCGAGGGACAGGGGCCAGAGACCCAGTACTTC
>-|TRBD2|TRBJ2-7|TRBV9
CASSVTAGGSYEQYF
TGTGCCAGCAGCGTAACCGCGGGAGGCTCCTACGAGCAGTACTTC
>-|TRBD2|TRBJ2-1|TRBV18
CASSPPQREGSYNEQFF
TGTGCCAGCTCACCACCGCAGCGGGAGGGCTCCTACAATGAGCAGTTCTTC
>-|TRBD1|TRBJ1-6|TRBV5-4
CASSRQGVNSPLHF
TGTGCCAGCAGCCGACAGGGGGTTAATTCACCCCTCCACTTT
>-|TRBD2|TRBJ2-1|TRBV19
CATRVAGGYEQFF
TGTGCCACCAGGGTAGCGGGGGGGTATGAGCAGTTCTTC
>-|-|TRBJ1-3|TRBV30
CAWNAGTRNTIYF
TGTGCCTGGAACGCAGGGACTAGAAACACCATATATTTT
>-|TRBD1|TRBJ2-7|TRBV29-1
CSVGDRGYEQYF
TGCAGCGTTGGAGACAGGGGCTACGAGCAGTACTTC
>-|TRBD1|TRBJ1-6|TRBV5-1
CASSFGQGANSPLHF
TGCGCCAGCAGCTTTGGACAGGGGGCTAATTCACCCCTCCACTTT
>-|-|TRBJ2-3|TRBV7-2
CASSLAREDTQYF
TGTGCCAGCAGCTTAGCGAGGGAAGATACGCAGTATTTT
>-|TRBD1|TRBJ2-7|TRBV7-3
CASSFTGGGEQYF
TGTGCCAGCAGCTTTACAGGGGGTGGCGAGCAGTACTTC
>-|-|TRBJ1-1|TRBV10-1
CASSEQLNTEAFF
TGCGCCAGCAGTGAACAGCTAAACACTGAAGCTTTCTTT
>once|TRBD2|TRBJ2-1|TRBV5-1
CASSVRLAGVNNEQFF
TGCGCCAGCAGCGTCCGACTAGCGGGGGTGAACAATGAGCAGTTCTTC
>-|TRBD1|TRBJ2-7|TRBV2
CASRVTGGTYEQYF
TGTGCCAGCAGGGTAACAGGGGGAACCTACGAGCAGTACTTC
>-|-|TRBJ2-3|TRBV27
CASSWKGDTQYF
TGTGCCAGCAGTTGGAAGGGGGATACGCAGTATTTT
>-|-|TRBJ1-3|TRBV10-3
CAISEDSSGNTIYF
TGTGCCATCAGTGAAGACAGCTCTGGAAACACCATATATTTT
>-|-|TRBJ2-1|TRBV5-4
CASSLDRGVGFF
TGTGCCAGCAGCTTGGATCGCGGTGTAGGGTTCTTC
>-|-|TRBJ2-5|TRBV2
CASRREQGGLETQYF
TGTGCCAGCAGGAGGGAGCAAGGGGGTTTGGAGACCCAGTACTTC
>many|TRBD1|TRBJ1-1|TRBV10-3
CAISESSPGGRTEAFF
TGTGCCATCAGTGAGTCGTCCCCAGGGGGACGCACTGAAGCTTTCTTT
>-|TRBD2|TRBJ2-1|TRBV18
CASSPRTGGFSYNEQFF
TGTGCCAGCTCACCAAGGACGGGAGGCTTCTCCTACAATGAGCAGTTCTTC
>-|TRBD1|TRBJ2-3|TRBV28
CASSFLDRVADTQYF
TGTGCCAGCAGTTTTTTGGACAGGGTGGCAGATACGCAGTATTTT
>-|TRBD1|TRBJ1-2|TRBV6-5
CASRGTVDGYTF
TGTGCCAGCAGGGGGACAGTAGATGGCTACACCTTC
>-|TRBD2|TRBJ2-7|TRBV4-3
CASSQDGRGDEQYF
TGCGCCAGCAGCCAAGATGGTCGGGGGGACGAGCAGTACTTC
>-|-|TRBJ1-5|TRBV6-1
CASSATGLQPQHF
TGTGCCAGCAGTGCTACAGGGTTACAGCCCCAGCATTTT
>-|TRBD2|TRBJ2-5|TRBV30
CAWSVSSGTKETQYF
TGTGCCTGGAGTGTATCCAGCGGGACGAAAGAGACCCAGTACTTC
>-|-|TRBJ2-5|TRBV7-9
CASSRLAGSQETQYF
TGTGCCAGCAGCCGTTTAGCAGGTAGTCAAGAGACCCAGTACTTC
>-|-|TRBJ1-1|TRBV2
CASSIIGTANTEAFF
TGTGCCAGCAGCATCATAGGCACGGCGAACACTGAAGCTTTCTTT
>-|-|TRBJ1-5|TRBV6-1
CASSDVTYTPINQPQHF
TGTGCCAGCAGTGACGTTACCTATACACCAATCAATCAGCCCCAGCATTTT
>-|-|TRBJ2-1|TRBV7-9
CASIRNGDNSYNEQFF
TGTGCCAGCATCCGTAACGGGGACAACTCCTACAATGAGCAGTTCTTC
>-|-|TRBJ2-2|TRBV7-2
CASSLAAVVMPGELFF
TGTGCCAGCAGCTTAGCGGCGGTAGTCATGCCCGGGGAGCTGTTTTTT
>-|-|TRBJ1-3|TRBV30
CAWSGLGFSGNTIYF
TGTGCCTGGAGTGGGTTGGGATTCTCTGGAAACACCATATATTTT
>-|TRBD2|TRBJ2-3|TRBV10-3
CAIMREGSTDTQYF
TGTGCCATCATGAGGGAGGGTAGCACAGATACGCAGTATTTT
>-|-|TRBJ1-1|TRBV30
CAWSSLGQGLVTEAFF
TGTGCCTGGAGTAGCCTGGGGCAGGGTTTAGTCACTGAAGCTTTCTTT
>-|-|TRBJ2-1|TRBV6-5
CASNRDTRTVNEQFF
TGTGCCAGCAACAGGGACACCCGCACAGTGAATGAGCAGTTCTTC
>-|-|TRBJ1-2|TRBV9
CASSVDGRANYGYTF
TGTGCCAGCAGCGTAGACGGCCGAGCTAACTATGGCTACACCTTC
>-|-|TRBJ1-2|TRBV15
CATSLSGRFYGYTF
TGTGCCACCAGCCTCTCAGGGAGGTTCTATGGCTACACCTTC
>-|-|TRBJ2-2|TRBV6-6
CASSYWGGTGELFF
TGTGCCAGCAGTTACTGGGGTGGCACCGGGGAGCTGTTTTTT
>once|-|TRBJ2-3|TRBV6-1
CASSEALGTTDTQYF
TGTGCCAGCAGTGAAGCGCTCGGGACCACAGATACGCAGTATTTT
>-|-|TRBJ1-6|TRBV5-1
CASSLAETGGYNSPLHF
TGCGCCAGCAGCTTGGCCGAGACAGGAGGGTATAATTCACCCCTCCACTTT
>-|-|TRBJ1-2|TRBV11-2
CASSDLVQSYGYTF
TGTGCCAGCAGCGACTTGGTACAGAGCTATGGCTACACCTTC
>-|-|TRBJ2-3|TRBV7-2
CASLDSPGAWTDTQYF
TGTGCCAGCTTAGACTCCCCCGGGGCATGGACAGATACGCAGTATTTT
>-|TRBD1|TRBJ2-5|TRBV10-3
CAISEVAGGQETQYF
TGTGCCATCAGTGAGGTGGCAGGGGGACAAGAGACCCAGTACTTC
>-|TRBD2|TRBJ2-2|TRBV7-2
CASSRTSGITGELFF
TGTGCCAGCAGCCGGACTAGCGGGATCACCGGGGAGCTGTTTTTT
>-|TRBD1|TRBJ2-5|TRBV2
CASSAGTVQETQYF
TGTGCCAGCAGCGCCGGGACAGTCCAAGAGACCCAGTACTTC
>-|TRBD1|TRBJ1-6|TRBV7-9
CASSLAFVAGGQSPLHF
TGTGCCAGCAGCTTAGCCTTTGTAGCAGGGGGCCAATCACCCCTCCACTTT
>few|-|TRBJ1-1|TRBV6-1
CASSESGNTEAFF
TGTGCCAGCAGTGAAAGTGGGAACACTGAAGCTTTCTTT